This TCR beta chain was obtained from a study of T cells in Graves' hyperthyroidism and ophthalmopathy. Whole-study findings and limits: The model anticipated ophthalmopathy a median around six months pre-onset.

Trimming pared 1 base from V and 2 bases from J, leaving 8 bases between. From germline, CDR1 is MNHNS and CDR2 SASEGT. This CDR3 spans 14 amino acids. The sample holds many counts of this clonotype. The antigen remains unidentified. RNA transcripts gave rise to amplified TCR beta CDR3 regions. During a first-round RT-PCR of the TCR CDR3, the HTBI primer set was used. TCRdb fed the multiplex PCR reads into MiXCR, producing one record per CDR3 protein. The data show roughly 160,000 distinct CDR3 sequences, 9.4% seen once. The TCR comes from a young woman with Graves' hyperthyroidism that later progressed to Graves' ophthalmopathy. The chain couples TRBV6-1 to TRBJ1-2; D ambiguous. Sequencing input: blood. CDR3 DNA: TGTGCCAGCAGTGAAGTTGGCCGAAACTATGGCTACACCTTC. Translating gives CASSEVGRNYGYTF.